This record covers a single TCR beta chain. The antigen is not known. Treatment meaning: about 20 received Ad26.COV2.S at low or high dose, single or two shots; roughly five received placebo; per-sample allocation not given. Vaccine and placebo recipients were sampled on day 63 after the first injection. Boston supplied an adult donor aged 18-55 years. Some clones are missing from TCRdb's copy, which holds only in-frame ones; the method was immunoSEQ multiplex PCR. The sample consists of fewer than 400,000 clones, approximately 86% of them appearing once. This record belongs to a study of Ad26.COV2.S vaccination and SARS-CoV-2 variants. The CDR3 runs to 14 residues. Germline CDR1 is LNHDA and CDR2 is SQIVND (reference sequence). V was trimmed by 5 bases and J by 4 bases, leaving 13 bases between them. Study-level points and caveats: The authors reported substantial breadth in spike-specific CD8+ and CD4+ T cell responses after vaccination.

The TCR comes from a person between 18 and 60 years old who received the Ad26.COV2.S COVID-19 vaccine or a placebo. The specimen was peripheral blood, collected in a trial of Ad26.COV2.S vaccine versus placebo. The genes are TRBV19 and TRBJ2-3, with D possibly being TRBD1 (5 bases). CDR3 loop: CASSPQGRADTQYF. CDR3 DNA: TGTGCCAGTAGTCCGCAGGGAAGGGCAGATACGCAGTATTTT.